The 12 T cell receptor beta chains listed next were all sequenced from one sample in a study of regulatory T cells in long-lasting Graves disease. Regarding time point: newly diagnosed GD, antithyroid drugs for less than 3 months. Isolated PBMC RNA provided the starting material for the TCR library. Libraries of TCR beta came from iRepertoire HTBI primers plus Arm-PCR of CDR3 regions. In TCRdb, the multiplex PCR reads were re-called with MiXCR into one record per CDR3 protein. This sample carries around 400,000 distinct CDR3 sequences, 14% to 15% of them seen once, and the ten largest clones take about 8%. This sample was also put to use in a study of T cells in Graves' hyperthyroidism and ophthalmopathy.

The sample was peripheral blood mononuclear cells (PBMCs), taken at new diagnosis, from a patient treated with antithyroid drugs. The source of these receptors is a woman aged 40 to 50 with Graves disease.

This chain uses TRBV19 with TRBJ2-7, with 8 bases that match TRBD1. CDR1 is LNHDA, CDR2 SQIVND, per germline (reference sequence). V shed 9 bases and J 2 bases; nucleotides not matched to a gene: 15. The CDR3 spans 16 residues. The CDR3 nucleotides read TGTGCCAGCTCTCCCGGACTCGGGACAGGAACCTACGAGCAGTACTTC. It encodes CASSPGLGTGTYEQYF.

In its sample, this clonotype was seen many times. The CDR3 DNA reads TGTGCCAGCAGTTTGATCGCCTCCTCCTACAATGAGCAGTTCTTC. It encodes CASSLIASSYNEQFF. The J gene is TRBJ2-1, the V gene TRBV12-3 or TRBV12-4; D unresolved. The CDR3 extends over 15 amino acids. V was clipped by 3 bases and J by 0 bases, with 9 bases between them.

In this sample, this clonotype turned up many times. The V and J genes are TRBV11-1 and TRBJ2-1, with D maybe TRBD1 (5 bases). The CDR3 is made up of 15 amino acids. V lost 3 bases to trimming and J lost 6 bases, with 15 bases between them. CDR1 and CDR2 from the germline V gene are SGHAT and FQDESV (reference sequence). CDR3 bases: TGTGCCAGCAGCTTGGGGCTCGACCTTGGCAATGAGCAGTTCTTC. It yields the protein CASSLGLDLGNEQFF.

The CDR3 DNA follows: TGTGCCAGCAGTTTTCCCCGACCAGGAGGGAATGAAAAACTGTTTTTT. It translates to CASSFPRPGGNEKLFF. The chain carries TRBV28 and TRBJ1-4; the D is unclear. Germline V lookup: CDR1 MDHEN, CDR2 SYDVKM. The CDR3 loop spans 16 amino acids. Trimming shortened V by 3 bases and J by 5 bases, and 16 bases separated the two germline ends.

The genes are TRBV19 and TRBJ1-2, with D unresolved. This CDR3 comprises 14 residues. The V end was cut by 6 bases, the J end by 3 bases, with 14 bases between. CDR1 is LNHDA, CDR2 SQIVND, per germline (reference sequence). The CDR3, as DNA: TGTGCCAGTAGCGAGTGGGGTCGGGACTATGGCTACACCTTC. Residues: CASSEWGRDYGYTF.

This clonotype was counted many times. This chain links TRBV5-1 with TRBJ1-1; D gene unclear. Germline values: CDR1 SGHRS, CDR2 YFSETQ. Deletions cut 3 bases from V and 4 bases from J, with 13 bases between. This CDR3 is built from 14 residues. As DNA, the CDR3 is TGCGCCAGCAGCTCAGCCACCGGAGGCACTGAAGCTTTCTTT. Translation gives CASSSATGGTEAFF.

This clonotype has at least ten counts. The chain recombines TRBV28 with TRBJ2-4, with TRBD1 matching 7 bases. J gave up 2 bases and V 5 bases, and 6 bases lay outside the gene matches. The CDR3 is 15 residues long. Germline V gene lookup returns CDR1 MDHEN and CDR2 SYDVKM. CDR3 in amino acids: CASSPTGISKNIQYF. The CDR3 DNA is TGTGCCAGCAGTCCGACAGGGATTTCCAAAAACATTCAGTACTTC.

This clonotype was observed a handful of times. The gene calls are TRBV29-1 and TRBJ2-3; possibly TRBD1 or TRBD2 for D (5 bases each). The CDR3 has 13 amino acids. Trimming removed 4 bases at V and 0 bases at J, with 8 bases between. Germline CDR1 is SQVTM and CDR2 is ANQGSEA. Here the CDR3 DNA reads TGCAGCGTTGTGGGGGAGAGCACAGATACGCAGTATTTT. This gives the protein CSVVGESTDTQYF.

As to this clonotype: A much larger clone sits a single nucleotide away, making a read error possible. The V gene is TRBV18, the J gene TRBJ2-7, with 11 bases aligning to TRBD1. Germline lookup yields CDR1 KGHSH and CDR2 LQKENI. This CDR3 contains 14 residues. The CDR3 is CASSPDRGPDDQYF. The DNA for the CDR3 is TGTGCCAGCTCACCGGACAGGGGGCCGGACGACCAGTACTTC.

This clonotype was recorded at least ten times. The rearrangement links TRBV11-3 to TRBJ2-5; D remains unclear. Germline CDR1 SGHNT, CDR2 YENEEA. The CDR3 loop spans 13 amino acids. Trimming removed 5 bases from V and 5 bases from J, with 12 bases in between. DNA of the CDR3: TGTGCCAGCAGCCTGAACCGCATCGAGACCCAGTACTTC. Translation: CASSLNRIETQYF. The full variable domain, in which reference TRBV11-3 and TRBJ2-5 provide the parts outside the CDR3, is EAGVVQSPRYKIIEKKQPVAFWCNPISGHNTLYWYLQNLGQGPELLIRYENEEAVDDSQLPKDRFSAERLKGVDSTLKIQPAELGDSAVYLCASSLNRIETQYFGPGTRLLVL.

In this sample, this clonotype turned up a few times. The V call is TRBV24-1, the J call TRBJ2-7; weak D call: TRBD1 (5 bases). The V end lost 5 bases, the J end lost 0 bases, and 19 bases lay between the germline ends. From germline, CDR1 is KGHDR and CDR2 SFDVKD. There are 17 residues in the CDR3. CDR3 bases: TGTGCCACCAGTGTCCCGAAGGGGTACCTAAGCTCCTACGAGCAGTACTTC. It yields the protein CATSVPKGYLSSYEQYF.

This chain joins TRBV5-6 and TRBJ2-5; 10 nucleotides match TRBD2. The V gene's germline CDR1 is SGHDT and CDR2 YYEEEE. The J segment lost 5 bases and the V segment lost 3 bases, leaving 16 bases of the junction unmatched. This CDR3 is 18 amino acids long. CDR3 bases: TGTGCCAGCAGCTCGGCCGGGACTAGCGTCCCCGAGAGGGAGACCCAGTACTTC. Its translation: CASSSAGTSVPERETQYF.